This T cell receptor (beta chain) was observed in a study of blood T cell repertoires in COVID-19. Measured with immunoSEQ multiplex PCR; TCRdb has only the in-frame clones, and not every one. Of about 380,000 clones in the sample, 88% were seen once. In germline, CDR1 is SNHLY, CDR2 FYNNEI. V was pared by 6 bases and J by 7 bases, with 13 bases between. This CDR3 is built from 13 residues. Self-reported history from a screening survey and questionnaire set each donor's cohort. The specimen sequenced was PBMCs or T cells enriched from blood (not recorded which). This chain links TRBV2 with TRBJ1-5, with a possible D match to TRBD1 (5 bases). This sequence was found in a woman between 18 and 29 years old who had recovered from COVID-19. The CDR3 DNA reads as TGTGCCAGCAGCGGCGTGGGGCTGCAGCCCCAGCATTTT. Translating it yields CASSGVGLQPQHF.